The 15 T cell receptor beta chains given below trace back to one sample, sequenced in a study of OX40 agonist ivuxolimab in advanced cancers. Using immunoSEQ multiplex PCR, the repertoire was profiled, and TCRdb retains in-frame clones only, with some absent. The repertoire holds about 83,000 clones, with around 84% as singletons. Specimen: CD4+ or CD8+ T cells sorted from blood, collected in a trial of the OX40 agonist ivuxolimab. All receptors derive from an adult with an advanced solid tumor such as melanoma, head and neck, liver or kidney cancer.

This rearrangement joins TRBV6-1 to TRBJ2-5; D could derive from TRBD1 or TRBD2 (5 bases each). This CDR3 has 13 residues. Trimming cost V 6 bases and J 7 bases, with 15 bases left between them. Germline V gene sequence: CDR1 MNHNS, CDR2 SASEGT. The CDR3 sequence: CASSPGPRATQYF. In DNA form, the CDR3 reads TGTGCCAGCAGCCCGGGACCGCGGGCGACCCAGTACTTC.

This sequence joins TRBV4-1 and TRBJ2-3, with D possibly being TRBD2 (6 bases). The length of the CDR3 is 16 residues. Looked up from germline, CDR1 is MGHRA and CDR2 is YSYEKL. V was trimmed by 4 bases and J by 6 bases, leaving 20 bases between them. The CDR3, as DNA: TGCGCCAGCAGCCTTAGTCCTAGCCCGGGGGTCGATACGCAGTATTTT. It encodes CASSLSPSPGVDTQYF.

In regard to this clone: This sample also contains other DNA sequences that code for the same CDR3. The chain has TRBV7-9 and TRBJ1-1, with D unclear. V lost 3 bases to trimming and J lost 1 base, with 6 bases between them. This CDR3 has 13 residues. In germline, CDR1 is SEHNR, CDR2 FQNEAQ (reference sequence). Written as DNA, the CDR3 is TGTGCCAGCAGCTTCTTTGGGAACACTGAAGCTTTCTTT. Its protein is CASSFFGNTEAFF.

This chain connects TRBV5-4 to TRBJ2-7; 7 positions agree with TRBD1. The length of the CDR3 is 14 residues. J was trimmed by 2 bases and V by 4 bases; bases with no gene match: 6. Germline-derived CDR1 and CDR2 are SGHNT and YYREEE (reference sequence). CDR3 in DNA: TGTGCCAGCAGCCCCACGGGACAGCCCTACGAGCAGTACTTC. This sequence encodes CASSPTGQPYEQYF. Together with reference TRBV5-4 and TRBJ2-7, the CDR3 gives the full variable domain: ETGVTQSPTHLIKTRGQQVTLRCSSQSGHNTVSWYQQALGQGPQFIFQYYREEENGRGNFPPRFSGLQFPNYSSELNVNALELDDSALYLCASSPTGQPYEQYFGPGTRLTVT.

The chain has TRBV11-2 and TRBJ2-4; D possibly uses TRBD1 or TRBD2 (5 bases each). Trimming took off 0 bases at V and 10 bases at J, with 10 bases between the two ends. CDR1 and CDR2 from the germline V gene are SGHAT and FQNNGV. The CDR3 consists of 13 residues. The CDR3 DNA sequence: TGTGCCAGCAGCTTAGAGCCCTGGGGGATTCAGTACTTC. Amino acid sequence: CASSLEPWGIQYF.

The genes are TRBV28 and TRBJ1-1, with D unclear. The V end lost 4 bases, the J end lost 6 bases, and 9 bases lay between the germline ends. CDR1 MDHEN and CDR2 SYDVKM come from the germline V gene. The CDR3 totals 12 residues. The CDR3 spells CASSSREAEAFF. In nucleotides, the CDR3 is TGTGCCAGCAGTTCTCGCGAAGCTGAAGCTTTCTTT.

This chain uses TRBV7-6 with TRBJ1-1; D is undetermined. Germline V gives CDR1 SGHVS, CDR2 FNYEAQ. The V gene lost 1 base and the J gene lost 4 bases, with 10 bases spanning the gap. The CDR3 consists of 14 residues. Here the CDR3 reads CASSLESRGTEAFF. The CDR3 nucleotides are TGTGCCAGCAGCTTAGAATCGCGGGGCACTGAAGCTTTCTTT.

The rearrangement links TRBV6-1 to TRBJ2-4; 8 bases fit TRBD1. Germline V gene data show CDR1 as MNHNS and CDR2 as SASEGT. This CDR3 is built from 14 residues. V dropped 4 bases and J dropped 9; count of bases not matched to a gene: 8. The CDR3 coding sequence is TGTGCCAGCAGTGGAACAGGGGGAGCCGGCATTCAGTACTTC. Translation: CASSGTGGAGIQYF.

The rearrangement links TRBV5-1 to TRBJ2-3, with D perhaps TRBD2 (6 bases). The V and J ends lost 3 bases and 4 bases respectively, with 15 bases between them. The CDR3 totals 15 residues. From germline, CDR1 is SGHRS and CDR2 YFSETQ. The CDR3 nucleotides are TGCGCCAGCAGCTCCGGACTATTCGATGCAGATACGCAGTATTTT. Translated: CASSSGLFDADTQYF.

The chain carries TRBV25-1 and TRBJ2-1; 9 nucleotides match TRBD1. Germline loops: CDR1 MGHDK, CDR2 SYGVNS. CDR3 length: 16 residues. After removal of 9 bases from V and 8 bases from J, the junction contained 17 bases not matched to a gene. CDR3 nucleotides: TGTGCCAGTAAGCCCCTCGGACAGGGGAGGGTCGATGAGCAGTTCTTC. This encodes CASKPLGQGRVDEQFF.

The chain employs TRBV19 and TRBJ1-2; TRBD1 might be the D (6 bases). This CDR3 contains 15 residues. Trimming removed 9 bases from V and 3 bases from J, with 20 bases in between. Germline CDR1 LNHDA, CDR2 SQIVND (reference sequence). CDR3 in amino acids: CASRGRLEGDYGYTF. The CDR3 DNA is TGTGCCAGCAGGGGTCGGCTTGAGGGCGACTATGGCTACACCTTC.

The chain links TRBV9 to TRBJ1-1; D gene ambiguous. Germline V gene data show CDR1 as SGDLS and CDR2 as YYNGEE. The CDR3 has 13 residues. The ends were cut back, 3 bases at V and 5 bases at J, with 11 bases in the middle. The CDR3 reads CASSALSETEAFF. The CDR3 region has the DNA TGTGCCAGCAGCGCATTGTCAGAGACTGAAGCTTTCTTT.

The V and J genes are TRBV28 and TRBJ2-6; D gene unclear. Per the germline V gene, CDR1 is MDHEN and CDR2 is SYDVKM. Trimming removed 2 bases at V and 2 bases at J, with 1 base between. This CDR3 has 13 amino acids. The CDR3 coding sequence is TGTGCCAGCAGTTTAGCTGGGGCCAACGTCCTGACTTTC. It codes for CASSLAGANVLTF.

The rearrangement uses TRBV7-9 and TRBJ2-5, with D perhaps being TRBD1 or TRBD2 (6 bases each). The CDR3 is 17 residues long. The germline V gene encodes CDR1 SEHNR and CDR2 FQNEAQ (reference sequence). Deletions cut 5 bases from V and 5 bases from J, with 24 bases between. As DNA, the CDR3 is TGTGCCAGCAGCCCTAGTCGAGGGGGGCGACGGGAGGAGACCCAGTACTTC. It codes for CASSPSRGGRREETQYF.

This chain connects TRBV28 to TRBJ2-5; D call uncertain. CDR3 length: 12 amino acids. Germline values: CDR1 MDHEN, CDR2 SYDVKM. Trimming took 7 bases from V and 1 from J, leaving 7 bases between them. CDR3 coding DNA: TGTGCCAGCAAGTTGCCCCAAGAGACCCAGTACTTC. It codes for CASKLPQETQYF. Variable domain in full (rest from reference TRBV28 and TRBJ2-5): DVKVTQSSRYLVKRTGEKVFLECVQDMDHENMFWYRQDPGLGLRLIYFSYDVKMKEKGDIPEGYSVSREKKERFSLILESASTNQTSMYLCASKLPQETQYFGPGTRLLVL.